Listed below are T cell receptor beta chains from one sample, sequenced in a study of control samples from healthy donors and cancer patients. The repertoire was sequenced with immunoSEQ multiplex PCR; TCRdb's copy has only in-frame clones and lacks some. The sample includes 100,000 to 150,000 clones, roughly 92% seen only once; the top ten take 5.5%. The sample consisted of blood. The source of these receptors is a man aged 18 to 30 in good health. Each CDR3 is given with its conserved first and last residue. D genes are given only for firm matches. Clone size is given for some rows only: seen once, a few or many times, or a class if the clone is expanded.

>NA|TRBV3-1/TRBV3-2|TRBJ2-7|NA
TGTGCCAGCAGCCACACGGGCAGGGGTTACACTTTCTACGAGCAGTACTTC
CASSHTGRGYTFYEQYF
>TRBD1|TRBV19|TRBJ1-1|NA
TGTGCCAGTAGTCTGGGGACAGGGCCTGAAGCTTTCTTT
CASSLGTGPEAFF
>NA|TRBV23-1|TRBJ2-6|few
TGCGCCAGCAGTCAATCCCCCGGCAGGGCCAACGTCCTGACTTTC
CASSQSPGRANVLTF
>NA|TRBV29-1|TRBJ1-4|NA
TGCAGCGTTGCTCAGGGAAGTGAAAAACTGTTTTTT
CSVAQGSEKLFF
>NA|TRBV10-2|TRBJ2-7|NA
TGCGCCAGCAGTGACCCCGGGGGACTGGGGTCCTACGAGCAGTACTTC
CASSDPGGLGSYEQYF
>TRBD1|TRBV27|TRBJ1-5|NA
TGTGCCAGCAGTCCAACCGGACAGGGAAGTTTTCAGCCCCAGCATTTT
CASSPTGQGSFQPQHF
>TRBD1|TRBV30|TRBJ1-2|NA
TGTGCCTGGAGCAACCCCGGGGACAGGTCCTTCTCATATGGCTACACCTTC
CAWSNPGDRSFSYGYTF
>NA|TRBV19|TRBJ2-3|NA
TGTGCCAGTAGTGGAGGGCCATCCTATGGGGATACGCAGTATTTT
CASSGGPSYGDTQYF
>TRBD1|TRBV2|TRBJ2-7|NA
TGTACCAGCAGTGTAACAGGGGGCTACGAGCAGTACTTC
CTSSVTGGYEQYF
>NA|TRBV12-3/TRBV12-4|TRBJ1-3|NA
TGTGCCAGCAGTTTCTCCGGAAACACCATATATTTT
CASSFSGNTIYF
>NA|TRBV12-5|TRBJ2-7|NA
TGTGCTAGTTCACCGAGGGGCACTCCCTACGAGCAGTACTTC
CASSPRGTPYEQYF
>TRBD1|TRBV5-1|TRBJ1-5|NA
TGCGCCAGCAGCTTGGAGACAGGGCGCAATCAGCCCCAGCATTTT
CASSLETGRNQPQHF
>NA|TRBV19|TRBJ1-1|once
TGTGCCAGTAGTGCATGGGCACAGGGCTGGGACACTGAAGCTTTCTTT
CASSAWAQGWDTEAFF
>NA|TRBV2|TRBJ2-7|NA
TGTGCCAGCAGTCGGGACCCCACCTACGAGCAGTACTTC
CASSRDPTYEQYF
>NA|TRBV5-5|TRBJ1-2|NA
TGTGCCAGCAGCTTCGGGACCACTTATGGCTACACCTTC
CASSFGTTYGYTF
>NA|TRBV13|TRBJ1-5|few
TGTGCCAGCAGCTCTTTACGAGGGCCCCAGCATTTT
CASSSLRGPQHF
>TRBD2|TRBV6-6|TRBJ2-1|NA
TGTGCCAGCAGTTACATGGCGGGGGGTTACAATGAGCAGTTCTTC
CASSYMAGGYNEQFF
>TRBD1|TRBV5-1|TRBJ2-7|NA
TGCGCCAGCCGGGACAGGGAGACCTACGAGCAGTACTTC
CASRDRETYEQYF
>NA|TRBV4-1|TRBJ2-5|NA
TGCGCCAGCAGCCAAGGGGAGACGTGGGGCAGAGCTCGGGAAGAGACCCAGTACTTC
CASSQGETWGRAREETQYF
>TRBD1|TRBV28|TRBJ1-2|once
TGTGCCAGCAGTCCCTCCGGGACAGGGTGGGAATATGGCTACACCTTC
CASSPSGTGWEYGYTF
>NA|TRBV7-9|TRBJ1-2|NA
TGTGCCAGCAGCTTAGCCGTTCCCTTTTACACCTTC
CASSLAVPFYTF
>NA|TRBV28|TRBJ1-5|once
TGTGCCAGCAGACTACCACAACAGCCCCAGCATTTT
CASRLPQQPQHF
>TRBD2|TRBV12-5|TRBJ2-2|NA
TGTGCTAGTGGTAGCGGGGGGAACACCGGGGAGCTGTTTTTT
CASGSGGNTGELFF
>NA|TRBV7-2|TRBJ1-4|NA
TGTGCCAGCAGCCGCTTTTATGGGGGGGAGGAAAAACTGTTTTTT
CASSRFYGGEEKLFF
>TRBD1|TRBV19|TRBJ1-5|NA
TGTGCCAGTAGTCAGGGGGCGGGTCAGCCCCAGCATTTT
CASSQGAGQPQHF
>TRBD2|TRBV5-1|TRBJ2-1|NA
TGCGCCAGCAGCTCTGGAACTAGCGGGGGAAATGAGCAGTTCTTC
CASSSGTSGGNEQFF
>NA|TRBV24-1|TRBJ2-2|few
TGTGCCACCAGTGGACTAGCGAACACCGGGGAGCTGTTTTTT
CATSGLANTGELFF
>NA|TRBV6-1|TRBJ1-4|NA
TGTGCCAGCAGTGAAGATGGTGAGGTTCCCGATGAAAAACTGTTTTTT
CASSEDGEVPDEKLFF
>NA|TRBV29-1|TRBJ1-2|NA
TGCAGCGTTCTCAGGGCAGGGGAGGGCTATGGCTACACCTTC
CSVLRAGEGYGYTF
>NA|TRBV4-1|TRBJ2-1|NA
TGCGCCAGCAGCCACCTTGACAGTGAGCAGTTCTTC
CASSHLDSEQFF
>TRBD1|TRBV6-5|TRBJ2-3|NA
TGTGCCAGCAGAGGGACAGGGGTATATACAGATACGCAGTATTTT
CASRGTGVYTDTQYF
>NA|TRBV7-6|TRBJ2-5|NA
TGTGCCAGCAGCTTAGCGGTGGCTAACCAAGAGACCCAGTACTTC
CASSLAVANQETQYF
>NA|TRBV15|TRBJ1-3|once
TGTGCCACCAGCAGAGATCGGGGGAGGTTGGCTGGAAACACCATATATTTT
CATSRDRGRLAGNTIYF
>NA|TRBV15|TRBJ2-5|NA
TGTGCCACCAGCAGATCTCGGACAGAGCAAGAGACCCAGTACTTC
CATSRSRTEQETQYF
>NA|TRBV27|TRBJ2-1|NA
TGTGCCAGCAGTTTATTAGGCAGGGACCTCCCCAATGAGCAGTTCTTC
CASSLLGRDLPNEQFF
>TRBD1|TRBV5-5|TRBJ1-2|NA
TGTGCCAGCAGCCCCTTGGGACAGGGGGCTGGCTACACCTTC
CASSPLGQGAGYTF
>NA|TRBV23-1|TRBJ2-7|NA
TGCGCCAGCTACGAGCAGTACTTC
CASYEQYF
>TRBD1|TRBV7-2|TRBJ1-2|once
TGTGCCAGCAGTCAAGGGACAGGGCACTATGGCTACACCTTC
CASSQGTGHYGYTF
>NA|TRBV6-6|TRBJ2-2|NA
TGTGCCAGCAGTTACGATGGACGAGGGGAGCTGTTTTTT
CASSYDGRGELFF
>NA|TRBV11-2|TRBJ2-5|NA
TGTGCCAGCAGCCCCACGGGGGAAGAGACCCAGTACTTC
CASSPTGEETQYF
>TRBD2|TRBV5-1|TRBJ2-1|NA
TGCGCCAGCAGCTTGGGACTAGCGGGGAATTACAATGAGCAGTTCTTC
CASSLGLAGNYNEQFF
>NA|TRBV20-1|TRBJ1-6|NA
TGCAGTGCTAGTGTGGGGACCACCTATAATTCACCCCTCCACTTT
CSASVGTTYNSPLHF
>NA|TRBV5-5|TRBJ2-2|NA
TGTGCCAGCCGACGAGGGGTCGGGGAGCTGTTTTTT
CASRRGVGELFF
>NA|TRBV7-2|TRBJ1-6|few
TGTGCCAGCAGCTCCCTCACCCTCCACTTT
CASSSLTLHF
>TRBD2|TRBV5-1|TRBJ2-7|NA
TGCGCCAGCAGCTGGAACGGTGGGAGGGACGAGCAGTACTTC
CASSWNGGRDEQYF
>NA|TRBV10-1|TRBJ1-6|NA
TGCGCCAGCAGTGATAACAGGGATAATTCACCCCTCCACTTT
CASSDNRDNSPLHF
>TRBD2|TRBV14|TRBJ2-7|NA
TGTGCCAGCAGCCAAGTTAGCGGGGGGGCCTACGAGCAGTACTTC
CASSQVSGGAYEQYF
>NA|TRBV10-3|TRBJ1-1|NA
TGTGCCATCAGCATCAAAACAGGGAGAAACACTGAAGCTTTCTTT
CAISIKTGRNTEAFF
>NA|TRBV19|TRBJ1-1|NA
TGTGCCAGGAGTACGACGGCCATGAACACTGAAGCTTTCTTT
CARSTTAMNTEAFF
>TRBD1|TRBV11-3|TRBJ2-3|NA
TGTGCCAGCAGCCAGGGGGCGTCTTCAGATACGCAGTATTTT
CASSQGASSDTQYF
>TRBD2|TRBV7-2|TRBJ2-7|NA
TGTGCCAGCAGCTTGTTTAGCGGGGGGGCCTACGAGCAGTACTTC
CASSLFSGGAYEQYF
>NA|TRBV6-1|TRBJ1-1|many
TGTGCCAGCAGTGAAGCGGAATACACTGAAGCTTTCTTT
CASSEAEYTEAFF
>NA|TRBV29-1|TRBJ1-1|NA
TGCAGCGTGTCAGGGGAGGGCACTGAAGCTTTCTTT
CSVSGEGTEAFF
>NA|TRBV7-9|TRBJ2-3|NA
TGTGCCAGCAGCCCCCCCCGTGTGGGGCCTAGCACAGATACGCAGTATTTT
CASSPPRVGPSTDTQYF